This entry describes one T cell receptor beta chain. These data originate in a study of T cell changes during pregnancy in multiple sclerosis. Using immunoSEQ multiplex PCR, the repertoire was profiled, and TCRdb retains in-frame clones only, with some absent. The sample shows 90,000 to 100,000 clones, around 93% of them seen only once. V was clipped by 0 bases and J by 3 bases, with 6 bases between them. The CDR3 contains 13 residues. Looked up from germline, CDR1 is LGHNA and CDR2 is YSLEER. This sequence originates from a female donor with multiple sclerosis, enrolled in a pregnancy study. This chain uses TRBV4-3 with TRBJ2-7; no clear D. Here the sequenced sample was peripheral blood, taken in the third trimester of pregnancy. CDR3 bases: TGCGCCAGCAGCCAAGATCGAGGCTACGAGCAGTACTTC. Translated: CASSQDRGYEQYF.